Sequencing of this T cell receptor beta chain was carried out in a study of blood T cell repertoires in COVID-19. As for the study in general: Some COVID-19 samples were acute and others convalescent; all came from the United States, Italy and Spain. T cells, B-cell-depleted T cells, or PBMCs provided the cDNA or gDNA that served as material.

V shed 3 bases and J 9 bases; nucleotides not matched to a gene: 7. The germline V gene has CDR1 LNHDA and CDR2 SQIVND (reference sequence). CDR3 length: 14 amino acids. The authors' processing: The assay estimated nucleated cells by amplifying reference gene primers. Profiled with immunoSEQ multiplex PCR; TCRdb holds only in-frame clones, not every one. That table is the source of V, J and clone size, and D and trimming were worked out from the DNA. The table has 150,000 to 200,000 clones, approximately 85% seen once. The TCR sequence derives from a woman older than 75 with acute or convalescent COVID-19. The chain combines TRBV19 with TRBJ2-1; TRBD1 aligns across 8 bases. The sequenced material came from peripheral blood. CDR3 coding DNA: TGTGCCAGTAGTATGGGGCAGGGGGCGTCTGAGCAGTTCTTC. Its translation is CASSMGQGASEQFF.